The T cell receptor beta chain under discussion was sequenced for a study of CD8+CD57+ T cells in acquired aplastic anemia. Findings and caveats of the study: CD8+ Simpson's diversity in patients was not significantly different from that in controls.

To note about this clonotype: The antigen is not known.

Researchers used genomic DNA as the template to profile TCR beta VDJ and CDR3. TCRdb itself ran the reads through MiXCR, one entry per CDR3 protein. The repertoire consists of about 270,000 distinct CDR3 sequences, with approximately 57% occurring once and the leading ten covering approximately 8%. The CDR3 loop spans 14 amino acids. Germline CDR1 reads DFQATT; CDR2 reads SNEGSKA (reference sequence). V was pared by 5 bases and J by 5 bases, with 19 bases between. The sample comprised sorted CD4+, CD8+, or CD8+CD57+ T cells (not recorded which) from PBMCs. The receptor was isolated from a human donor with severe aplastic anemia or a healthy control (not recorded which). The chain has TRBV20-1 and TRBJ2-7; D might be TRBD2 (5 bases). CDR3 nucleotide sequence: TGCAGTGCTCTTGGGCCAGGAGGTTCCCACGAGCAGTACTTC. This encodes CSALGPGGSHEQYF.